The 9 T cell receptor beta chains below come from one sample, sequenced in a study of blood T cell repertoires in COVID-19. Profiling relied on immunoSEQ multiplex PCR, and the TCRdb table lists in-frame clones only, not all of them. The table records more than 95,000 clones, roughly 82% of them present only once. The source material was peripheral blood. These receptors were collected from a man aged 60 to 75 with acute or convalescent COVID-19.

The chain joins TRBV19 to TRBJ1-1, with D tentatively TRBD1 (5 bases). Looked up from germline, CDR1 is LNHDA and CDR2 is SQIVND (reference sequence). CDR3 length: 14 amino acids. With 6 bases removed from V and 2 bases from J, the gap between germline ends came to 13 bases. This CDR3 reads CASSHPRENTEAFF. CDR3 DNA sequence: TGTGCCAGTAGCCACCCCAGGGAAAACACTGAAGCTTTCTTT.

The chain's CDR3 is CASSPSLNRGNEQFF. Written as DNA, the CDR3 is TGTGCCAGCAGCCCCAGCCTTAACAGGGGCAATGAGCAGTTCTTC. The chain links TRBV11-3 to TRBJ2-1; 7 positions agree with TRBD1. This CDR3 region has 15 residues. Germline V gene lookup returns CDR1 SGHNT and CDR2 YENEEA. Losses at the gene ends were 5 bases for V and 6 bases for J; bases not matched to a gene: 10. Variable domain in full (rest from reference TRBV11-3 and TRBJ2-1): EAGVVQSPRYKIIEKKQPVAFWCNPISGHNTLYWYLQNLGQGPELLIRYENEEAVDDSQLPKDRFSAERLKGVDSTLKIQPAELGDSAVYLCASSPSLNRGNEQFFGPGTRLTVL.

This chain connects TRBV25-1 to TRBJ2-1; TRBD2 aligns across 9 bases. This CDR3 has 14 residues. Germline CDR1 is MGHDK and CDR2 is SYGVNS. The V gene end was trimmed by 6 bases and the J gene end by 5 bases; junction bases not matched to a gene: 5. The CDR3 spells CASRPAGGHNEQFF. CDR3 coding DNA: TGTGCCAGCAGGCCAGCGGGAGGCCACAATGAGCAGTTCTTC.

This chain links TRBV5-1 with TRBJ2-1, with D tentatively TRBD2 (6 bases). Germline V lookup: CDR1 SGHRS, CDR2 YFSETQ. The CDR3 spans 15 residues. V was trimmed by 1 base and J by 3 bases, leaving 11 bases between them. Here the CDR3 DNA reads TGCGCCAGCAGCTTGAATGGGGGGATCTACAATGAGCAGTTCTTC. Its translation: CASSLNGGIYNEQFF. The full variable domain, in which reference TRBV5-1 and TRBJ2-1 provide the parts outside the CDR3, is KAGVTQTPRYLIKTRGQQVTLSCSPISGHRSVSWYQQTPGQGLQFLFEYFSETQRNKGNFPGRFSGRQFSNSRSEMNVSTLELGDSALYLCASSLNGGIYNEQFFGPGTRLTVL.

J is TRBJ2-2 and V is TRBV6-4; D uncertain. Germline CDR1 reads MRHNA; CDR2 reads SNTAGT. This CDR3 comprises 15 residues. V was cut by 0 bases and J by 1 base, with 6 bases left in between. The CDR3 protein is CASSDSSRNTGELFF. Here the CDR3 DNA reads TGTGCCAGCAGTGACTCCTCTAGGAACACCGGGGAGCTGTTTTTT.

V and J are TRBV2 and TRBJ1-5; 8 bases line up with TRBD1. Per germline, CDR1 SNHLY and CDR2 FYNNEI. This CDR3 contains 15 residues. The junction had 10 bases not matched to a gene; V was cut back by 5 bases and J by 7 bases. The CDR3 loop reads CASSSGQGAGQPQHF. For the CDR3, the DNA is TGTGCCAGCAGTTCCGGACAGGGAGCAGGGCAGCCCCAGCATTTT.

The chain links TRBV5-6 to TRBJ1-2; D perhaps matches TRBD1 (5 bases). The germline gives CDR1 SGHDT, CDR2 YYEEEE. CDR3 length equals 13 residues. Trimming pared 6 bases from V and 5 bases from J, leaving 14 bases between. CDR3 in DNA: TGTGCCAGCACCCTGGAGGGGAAGTATGGCTACACCTTC. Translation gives CASTLEGKYGYTF.

Here the CDR3 reads CASSLAGNSYEQYF. For the CDR3, the DNA is TGTGCCAGCAGCTTAGCGGGCAACTCCTACGAGCAGTACTTC. The rearrangement joins TRBV7-9 to TRBJ2-7, with unresolved D. The CDR3 covers 14 residues. V lost 0 bases to trimming and J lost 0 bases, with 6 bases between them. Germline loops: CDR1 SEHNR, CDR2 FQNEAQ (reference sequence).

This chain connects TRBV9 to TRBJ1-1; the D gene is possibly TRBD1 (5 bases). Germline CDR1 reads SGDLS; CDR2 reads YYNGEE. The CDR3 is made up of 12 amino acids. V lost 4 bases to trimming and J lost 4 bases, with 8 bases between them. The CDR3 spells CASSSDSTEAFF. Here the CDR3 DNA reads TGTGCCAGCAGCAGTGACAGCACTGAAGCTTTCTTT. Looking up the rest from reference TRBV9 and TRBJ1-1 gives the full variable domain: DSGVTQTPKHLITATGQRVTLRCSPRSGDLSVYWYQQSLDQGLQFLIQYYNGEERAKGNILERFSAQQFPDLHSELNLSSLELGDSALYFCASSSDSTEAFFGQGTRLTVV.